This TCR beta chain stems from a study of control samples from healthy donors and cancer patients. CDR1 is MNHEY, CDR2 SVGAGI, per germline. V was clipped by 6 bases and J by 9 bases, with 15 bases between them. The CDR3 has 13 residues. The data were produced by immunoSEQ multiplex PCR, yet TCRdb's version contains in-frame clones alone and is incomplete. The sample includes 150,000 to 200,000 clones, approximately 90% seen only once; the top ten take around 12%. Specimen: blood. The chain joins TRBV6-5 to TRBJ2-1; no clear D gene. The receptor's source is a man between 25 and 39 years old in good health. In nucleotides, the CDR3 is TGTGCCAGCAGCCCAACTGATACGGGTGAGCAGTTCTTC. It specifies CASSPTDTGEQFF.